This is a list of T cell receptor beta chains from one sample in a study of blood T cell repertoires in COVID-19. TCRdb's copy holds only in-frame clones and misses some; the assay was immunoSEQ multiplex PCR. In the table there are about 82,000 clones, 81% of which are singletons. The sequenced sample was peripheral blood. These receptors originate from a man older than 75 with acute or convalescent COVID-19. The CDR3 runs from the conserved cysteine through the conserved F or W. The D gene is left open where the match is weak. Not every row has a clone size; where given, it reads once, few, many or a size class.

clone_size,v_call,j_call,d_call,cdr3_nt,cdr3_aa
-,TRBV5-6,TRBJ1-5,-,TGTGCCAGCAGCTCCAGTTTGAGGCAGTTTAGCAATCAGCCCCAGCATTTT,CASSSSLRQFSNQPQHF
-,TRBV6-5,TRBJ1-2,-,TGTGCCAGCAGGCCTTCGGGGGAAGCTAACTATGGCTACACCTTC,CASRPSGEANYGYTF
-,TRBV7-2,TRBJ2-7,-,TGTGCCAGCAGCCTACAGGCACCCTACGAGCAGTACTTC,CASSLQAPYEQYF
few,TRBV3-1/TRBV3-2,TRBJ1-6,TRBD1,TGTGCCAGCAGCCTAATACAGGGGGCTAACTATAATTCACCCCTCCACTTT,CASSLIQGANYNSPLHF
-,TRBV5-8,TRBJ2-3,TRBD1,TGTGCCAGCAGCCCCTGGGGACAGGGGGATACGCAGTATTTT,CASSPWGQGDTQYF
once,TRBV21-1,TRBJ1-2,-,TGTGCCAGCAGCAAAGCCCCGGGACAGACTAACTATGGCTACACCTTC,CASSKAPGQTNYGYTF
-,TRBV19,TRBJ1-2,-,TGTGCCAGTAGCCCAGGACAGAGTAGGGGCTACACCTTC,CASSPGQSRGYTF
-,TRBV7-8,TRBJ1-6,TRBD1,TGTGCCAGCAGCTCGGGACAGGGGAATTCACCCCTCCACTTT,CASSSGQGNSPLHF
-,TRBV19,TRBJ2-7,-,TGTGCCAGTAGTTACCTCCCAGGCCCCTACGAGCAGTACTTC,CASSYLPGPYEQYF
-,TRBV5-4,TRBJ2-1,TRBD2,TGTGCCAGCAGCTTGGGAAGTAGCGGGACCAATGAGCAGTTCTTC,CASSLGSSGTNEQFF
once,TRBV10-2,TRBJ2-2,TRBD2,TGCGCCAACAGGGTAGCGGGAGCGGACGGGGAGCTGTTTTTT,CANRVAGADGELFF
-,TRBV6-2/TRBV6-3,TRBJ1-5,TRBD1,TGTGCCAGCAGTTACTCGCAGGGACAGGGGGTGAGCAATCAGCCCCAGCATTTT,CASSYSQGQGVSNQPQHF
-,TRBV6-2/TRBV6-3,TRBJ1-2,TRBD1,TGTGCCAGCAGTCGGACAGGGGCCGGCTACACCTTC,CASSRTGAGYTF
-,TRBV18,TRBJ1-1,-,TGTGCCAGCTCACCTTTGGCACTGAACACTGAAGCTTTCTTT,CASSPLALNTEAFF
-,TRBV7-2,TRBJ2-1,-,TGTGCCAGCAGCTTAAATTCCGGACAACCTAGCTCCTACAATGAGCAGTTCTTC,CASSLNSGQPSSYNEQFF
-,TRBV5-5,TRBJ2-7,TRBD2,TGTGCCAGCAGGCCCCCGGGACTAGCGGACTACGAGCAGTACTTC,CASRPPGLADYEQYF
few,TRBV5-5,TRBJ2-1,TRBD2,TGTGCCAGCAGCAACGAGCGACTAGCGGGAGGGAAGAGCTCCTACAATGAGCAGTTCTTC,CASSNERLAGGKSSYNEQFF
-,TRBV10-1,TRBJ2-1,TRBD1,TGCGCCAGCAGTAGGGACAGGGAGAGGAATGAGCAGTTCTTC,CASSRDRERNEQFF
many,TRBV6-2/TRBV6-3,TRBJ1-5,-,TGTGCCAGCAGCAAAAATCAGGGGAATCAGCCCCAGCATTTT,CASSKNQGNQPQHF
once,TRBV20-1,TRBJ1-2,TRBD1,TGCAGTGCTAGTTTTCCGGGACAGAGAGGGGGCTACACCTTC,CSASFPGQRGGYTF
-,TRBV7-8,TRBJ2-2,TRBD2,TGTGCCAGCAGCTTGAAGACTAGCGGGCCGAGGGGGACCGGGGAGCTGTTTTTT,CASSLKTSGPRGTGELFF
once,TRBV11-2,TRBJ1-5,TRBD1,TGTGCCAGCGCCCATAGTGCAGGGGGCGGACAGCCCCAGCATTTT,CASAHSAGGGQPQHF
-,TRBV7-8,TRBJ2-7,TRBD1,TGTGCCAGCAGCCCAAGGGACAGTAGGCAGTACTTC,CASSPRDSRQYF
-,TRBV19,TRBJ2-5,-,TGTGCCAGTAGTCGGAGAGCGGGCTCAAAAGAGACCCAGTACTTC,CASSRRAGSKETQYF
-,TRBV29-1,TRBJ1-3,-,TGCAGCGTTGAAAAGAGCTCTGGAAACACCATATATTTT,CSVEKSSGNTIYF
-,TRBV12-3/TRBV12-4,TRBJ2-1,-,TGTGCCAGCAGTCAGGGTGGGTTCGAGCAGTTCTTC,CASSQGGFEQFF
few,TRBV28,TRBJ1-2,TRBD1,TGTGCCAGCAGGACACGGACAGGCGCTAACTATGGCTACACCTTC,CASRTRTGANYGYTF
-,TRBV7-9,TRBJ2-1,TRBD2,TGTGCCAGCAGCTCTTTTAGCGGGAGGTCGGTCGATGAGCAGTTCTTC,CASSSFSGRSVDEQFF
-,TRBV6-5,TRBJ1-5,TRBD1,TGTGCCAGCAGCTTAGACAGGGGTAGCAATCAGCCCCAGCATTTT,CASSLDRGSNQPQHF
once,TRBV6-2/TRBV6-3,TRBJ2-1,TRBD2,TGTGCCAGCAGTTATTCATCCGGGACTAGCGTTTCCTCCGATGAGCAGTTCTTC,CASSYSSGTSVSSDEQFF
-,TRBV19,TRBJ1-6,-,TGTGCCAGTAGTATAACTGGAGGGTATAATTCACCCCTCCACTTT,CASSITGGYNSPLHF
-,TRBV7-2,TRBJ1-6,-,TGTGCCAGCAGCCCCCGGACAAGAAATAATTCACCCCTCCACTTT,CASSPRTRNNSPLHF
-,TRBV6-6,TRBJ1-6,-,TGTGCCAGCAGTTACTCTAATAATTCACCCCTCCACTTT,CASSYSNNSPLHF
-,TRBV11-2,TRBJ1-3,TRBD1,TGTGCCAGCAGTCGGACAGGATGGATACATTTT,CASSRTGWIHF
-,TRBV2,TRBJ1-2,TRBD1,TGTGCCAGCACTTTGGGACAGACGGGTGGCTACACCTTC,CASTLGQTGGYTF
-,TRBV6-5,TRBJ1-2,-,TGTGCCAGCAGTCCAGGGTTTAACTATGGCTACACCTTC,CASSPGFNYGYTF
once,TRBV19,TRBJ2-1,-,TGTGCCAGTAGTATACGTTTACTCAACAATGAGCAGTTCTTC,CASSIRLLNNEQFF
once,TRBV18,TRBJ1-2,-,TGTGCCAGCTCATCTACCGCCGACAGCGTCGGCTATGGCTACACCTTC,CASSSTADSVGYGYTF
-,TRBV19,TRBJ2-2,-,TGTGCCAGTAGGCCCACAGCGAACACCGGGGAGCTGTTTTTT,CASRPTANTGELFF
-,TRBV7-3,TRBJ1-1,-,TGTGCCAGCAGCCTAGACAGGACCACTGAAGCTTTCTTT,CASSLDRTTEAFF
-,TRBV28,TRBJ1-2,TRBD1,TGTGCCAGCAGTTCCTCAGACAAAAGGGGGCGTGAAGGCTACACCTTC,CASSSSDKRGREGYTF
-,TRBV28,TRBJ2-1,-,TGTGCCAGCAGTTTACCAGGTACACGAATCTTGACGCAGTTCTTC,CASSLPGTRILTQFF
-,TRBV5-8,TRBJ1-6,TRBD1,TGTGCCAGCAGCTCCATAGACAGGGTTAATTCACCCCTCCACTTT,CASSSIDRVNSPLHF
-,TRBV18,TRBJ2-6,-,TGTGCCAGCTCACCGGGACATCTCTCTGGGGCCAACGTCCTGACTTTC,CASSPGHLSGANVLTF
-,TRBV6-2/TRBV6-3,TRBJ2-5,TRBD2,TGTGCCAGCAGTTTTGGGACTAGTGTAGCAGAGACCCAGTACTTC,CASSFGTSVAETQYF
-,TRBV16,TRBJ2-2,TRBD1,TGTGCCAGCAGCCAATGGATCGGACAGGTGGGATGGGAGCTGTTTTTT,CASSQWIGQVGWELFF
-,TRBV28,TRBJ1-6,-,TGTGCCAGCAGTTTATCCGGGACAAAGCTCTCACCCCTCCACTTT,CASSLSGTKLSPLHF
-,TRBV4-3,TRBJ2-1,TRBD1,TGCGCCAGCAGCCAAGGATCCCTTGCAGGGGGCTCCTACAATGAGCAGTTCTTC,CASSQGSLAGGSYNEQFF
-,TRBV12-5,TRBJ1-4,TRBD1,TGTGCTAGTGGTTTCGGGGGACAGGTTAATGAAAAACTGTTTTTT,CASGFGGQVNEKLFF
-,TRBV24-1,TRBJ2-1,TRBD2,TGTGCCACCAGTGATCCGGGACGTAATAGCGGGTTGAATGAGCAGTTCTTC,CATSDPGRNSGLNEQFF
-,TRBV19,TRBJ2-2,-,TGTGCCAGTAGTATCCCGGACAGTTTGGGGGAGCTGTTTTTT,CASSIPDSLGELFF
-,TRBV11-1,TRBJ2-1,TRBD2,TGTGCCAGCAGCCTTCGACTAGCGGGAGGGCCAGGGAAGAGAATCTTC,CASSLRLAGGPGKRIF
few,TRBV6-6,TRBJ1-1,TRBD1,TGTGCCAGCAGTACTCCAGGGGGCGCTTCTCAAGCTTTCTTT,CASSTPGGASQAFF
-,TRBV19,TRBJ1-6,TRBD1,TGTGCCAGTAGTGTTGGGACAGTCTATAATTCACCCCTCCACTTT,CASSVGTVYNSPLHF
once,TRBV29-1,TRBJ2-3,-,TGCAGCGTGGAGGACAGTTGGGATACGCAGTATTTT,CSVEDSWDTQYF